Listed here are 25 T cell receptor beta chains from one sample, sequenced in a study of blood T cell repertoires in COVID-19. Assay used: immunoSEQ multiplex PCR; TCRdb lists only in-frame clones, some missing. The profile shows 180,000 or so clones, approximately 91% of them singletons. Material: PBMCs or T cells enriched from blood (not recorded which). The receptors stem from a woman aged 18-29 years who had recovered from COVID-19.

This chain uses TRBV19 with TRBJ2-2, with a possible D match to TRBD2 (5 bases). Trimming cost V 3 bases and J 1 base, with 6 bases left between them. The germline V gene has CDR1 LNHDA and CDR2 SQIVND (reference sequence). The CDR3 runs to 14 residues. The CDR3 sequence: CASSIGGNTGELFF. The CDR3 DNA sequence: TGTGCCAGTAGTATCGGAGGGAACACCGGGGAGCTGTTTTTT.

V usage is TRBV24-1 and J usage is TRBJ2-1; 11 nucleotides line up with TRBD1. This CDR3 is 14 amino acids long. CDR1 and CDR2 from the germline V gene are KGHDR and SFDVKD. Trimming removed 9 bases from V and 7 bases from J; junction bases left unmatched: 7. Here the CDR3 reads CATGTGTGGNEQFF. The CDR3 DNA follows: TGTGCCACCGGCACCGGGACAGGGGGAAATGAGCAGTTCTTC.

V and J are TRBV2 and TRBJ2-1; 12 nucleotides align to TRBD2. The J segment lost 5 bases and the V segment lost 5 bases, leaving 1 base of the junction unmatched. Germline V CDR1 and CDR2: SNHLY, FYNNEI. CDR3 length: 14 residues. Here the CDR3 reads CASSRLAGDNEQFF. CDR3 nucleotide sequence: TGTGCCAGCAGTCGACTAGCGGGAGACAATGAGCAGTTCTTC.

This rearrangement joins TRBV9 to TRBJ2-1, with D maybe TRBD2 (5 bases). The CDR3 loop spans 15 amino acids. The germline V and J ends were trimmed by 0 bases and 5 bases, with 12 bases remaining between them. Germline CDR1 and CDR2: SGDLS and YYNGEE. In nucleotides, the CDR3 is TGTGCCAGCAGCGTAGGTCTTAGCGAGAACAATGAGCAGTTCTTC. Translated, it gives CASSVGLSENNEQFF.

The chain carries TRBV30 and TRBJ1-3; 7 nucleotides line up with TRBD1. V lost 2 bases, J lost 4 bases, and 2 bases stayed unmatched. CDR1 and CDR2 (germline): GTSNPN, SVGIG (reference sequence). CDR3 length: 13 residues. This CDR3 reads CAWSPRGGNTIYF. CDR3 coding DNA: TGTGCCTGGAGTCCCAGGGGGGGAAACACCATATATTTT.

This chain's CDR3 is CASSFPWGGLPSPLHF. CDR3 nucleotide sequence: TGTGCCAGCAGCTTCCCCTGGGGAGGCTTACCTTCACCCCTCCACTTT. The chain has TRBV5-8 and TRBJ1-6; D gene uncertain. V was cut by 2 bases and J by 9 bases, with 18 bases left in between. This CDR3 region has 16 residues. Germline V gene data show CDR1 as SGHTS and CDR2 as YDEGEE. The whole variable domain, filled in from reference TRBV5-8 and TRBJ1-6, reads EAGVTQSPTHLIKTRGQQATLRCSPISGHTSVYWYQQALGLGLQFLLWYDEGEERNRGNFPPRFSGRQFPNYSSELNVNALELEDSALYLCASSFPWGGLPSPLHFGNGTRLTVT.

The chain links TRBV5-1 to TRBJ2-3, with TRBD1 identical over 7 bases. The CDR3 sequence is 14 residues long. From germline, CDR1 is SGHRS and CDR2 YFSETQ. V was clipped by 4 bases and J by 5 bases; unmatched bases: 7. DNA of the CDR3: TGCGCCAGCAGCCATGACAGGGCAAAAGATACGCAGTATTTT. Protein: CASSHDRAKDTQYF.

V gene TRBV28 combines with J gene TRBJ1-1; D perhaps matches TRBD1 (5 bases). Germline CDR1 reads MDHEN; CDR2 reads SYDVKM. Trimming took off 6 bases at V and 5 bases at J, with 16 bases between the two ends. The CDR3 is 14 amino acids. CDR3 nucleotide sequence: TGTGCCAGCAGCACCAGGGTCGGGGGTACTGAAGCTTTCTTT. It is translated as CASSTRVGGTEAFF.

V gene TRBV5-4 combines with J gene TRBJ1-2; 7 bases are a match to TRBD1. CDR1 is SGHNT, CDR2 YYREEE, per germline (reference sequence). Unmatched junction bases numbered 4, after V lost 2 bases and J lost 0 bases. The CDR3 is made up of 15 amino acids. The CDR3 loop reads CASSFRQGPNYGYTF. DNA of the CDR3: TGTGCCAGCAGCTTCCGACAGGGACCTAACTATGGCTACACCTTC.

The J gene is TRBJ2-1, the V gene TRBV7-2; 8 nucleotides match TRBD2. Germline CDR1 and CDR2: SGHTA and FQGNSA. CDR3 size: 15 residues. V lost 4 bases and J lost 7; bases outside the gene matches: 9. The CDR3 DNA reads TGTGCCAGCAGCTGGCTGACTAGCGCGGAGAATGAGCAGTTCTTC. This sequence encodes CASSWLTSAENEQFF.

J is TRBJ2-7 and V is TRBV28; a weak D match, TRBD1 (5 bases). The V gene's germline CDR1 is MDHEN and CDR2 SYDVKM. Trimming pared 6 bases from V and 1 base from J, leaving 16 bases between. The CDR3 totals 15 residues. The CDR3 coding sequence is TGTGCCAGCAGCCGACCCCTGACAGCTTCCTACGAGCAGTACTTC. Residues: CASSRPLTASYEQYF.

This clone was seen a few times. For the CDR3, the DNA is TGCGCCAGCAGTGAGGTCGCAGGCACCTCTGGAAACACCATATATTTT. Encoded protein: CASSEVAGTSGNTIYF. This chain links TRBV10-1 with TRBJ1-3; D gene uncertain. CDR1 and CDR2 (germline): WNHNN, SYGVQD (reference sequence). V gave up 2 bases and J gave up 0 bases, with 11 bases separating them. This CDR3 spans 16 amino acids.

The rearrangement joins TRBV28 to TRBJ2-6; a weak D match, TRBD2 (5 bases). The germline V gene encodes CDR1 MDHEN and CDR2 SYDVKM. The ends were cut back, 7 bases at V and 4 bases at J, with 17 bases in the middle. The CDR3 sequence is 16 residues long. The CDR3 nucleotides are TGTGCCAGCACGGTGAGGACTTTGGGAGGGGCCAACGTCCTGACTTTC. Protein sequence: CASTVRTLGGANVLTF.

This clone occurred once. The gene calls are TRBV27 and TRBJ2-7; the match to TRBD1 covers 9 bases. CDR1 and CDR2 (germline): MNHEY, SMNVEV (reference sequence). CDR3 length equals 12 residues. Losses at the gene ends were 9 bases for V and 2 bases for J; bases not matched to a gene: 2. In nucleotides, the CDR3 is TGTGCCAGTAGGGACAGGGCCTACGAGCAGTACTTC. Its protein is CASRDRAYEQYF.

The J gene is TRBJ2-2, the V gene TRBV5-1, with D possibly being TRBD1 (5 bases). Germline-derived CDR1 and CDR2 are SGHRS and YFSETQ. Deletions cut 5 bases from V and 7 bases from J, with 9 bases between. The CDR3 sequence is 12 residues long. The CDR3 is CASRRGGGELFF. The CDR3 region has the DNA TGCGCCAGCAGAAGGGGCGGCGGGGAGCTGTTTTTT.

This chain connects TRBV6-1 to TRBJ1-2; 7 nucleotides line up with TRBD1. With V trimmed by 5 bases and J by 8 bases, 11 bases remained unmatched. From germline, CDR1 is MNHNS and CDR2 SASEGT. This CDR3 comprises 14 residues. CDR3 region: CASSSGFGTAGYTF. In nucleotides, the CDR3 is TGTGCCAGCAGTTCGGGATTCGGGACAGCAGGCTACACCTTC.

The chain employs TRBV5-1 and TRBJ1-5; tentative D call: TRBD1 (6 bases). The CDR3 has 15 residues. V was shortened by 0 bases and J by 4 bases, with 11 bases between the two germline ends. Germline V gene sequence: CDR1 SGHRS, CDR2 YFSETQ. CDR3: CASSLGTVTNQPQHF. CDR3 in DNA: TGCGCCAGCAGCTTGGGGACAGTCACTAATCAGCCCCAGCATTTT.

The chain is built from TRBV7-8 and TRBJ2-3; 11 nucleotides align to TRBD2. CDR1 and CDR2 from the germline V gene are SGHVS and FQNEAQ. V gave up 4 bases and J gave up 2 bases; unmatched junction bases: 17. This CDR3 has 20 amino acids. The CDR3 sequence: CASSSSETSGNGHFTDTQYF. In DNA form, the CDR3 reads TGTGCCAGCAGCTCCTCGGAGACTAGCGGGAACGGCCATTTCACAGATACGCAGTATTTT.

V usage is TRBV24-1 and J usage is TRBJ2-2; possibly TRBD1 for D (7 bases). The germline V gene has CDR1 KGHDR and CDR2 SFDVKD. V lost 7 bases to trimming and J lost 6 bases, with 20 bases between them. The CDR3 covers 16 residues. The CDR3 spells CATSAGGAGQSGELFF. CDR3 nucleotide sequence: TGTGCCACCAGCGCTGGCGGGGCGGGACAGTCCGGGGAGCTGTTTTTT.

This sequence joins TRBV18 and TRBJ1-1; perhaps TRBD1 as D (5 bases). Trimming cost V 3 bases and J 8 bases, with 16 bases left between them. Germline assignment: CDR1 KGHSH and CDR2 LQKENI. This CDR3 is built from 14 residues. CDR3 amino acids: CASSPSTDAREAFF. In DNA form, the CDR3 reads TGTGCCAGCTCACCTTCGACAGATGCCAGGGAAGCTTTCTTT.

J is TRBJ2-7 and V is TRBV11-3, with a weak D call TRBD2 (6 bases). The V and J ends lost 3 bases and 1 base respectively, with 16 bases between them. The germline CDR1 and CDR2 sequences are SGHNT and YENEEA. This CDR3 has 16 amino acids. The CDR3 loop is CASSFWVGGNSYEQYF. CDR3 coding DNA: TGTGCCAGCAGCTTTTGGGTTGGGGGGAATTCCTACGAGCAGTACTTC. Filled out from reference TRBV11-3 and TRBJ2-7, the complete variable domain reads EAGVVQSPRYKIIEKKQPVAFWCNPISGHNTLYWYLQNLGQGPELLIRYENEEAVDDSQLPKDRFSAERLKGVDSTLKIQPAELGDSAVYLCASSFWVGGNSYEQYFGPGTRLTVT.

The J gene is TRBJ2-2, the V gene TRBV28, with D maybe TRBD2 (6 bases). Germline CDR1 reads MDHEN; CDR2 reads SYDVKM. V lost 5 bases and J lost 2, with 12 bases in between. This CDR3 has 15 amino acids. CDR3 nucleotides: TGTGCCAGCAGTAATCTAGCGACCAACACCGGGGAGCTGTTTTTT. Translated: CASSNLATNTGELFF.

This clone was seen a single time. The rearrangement joins TRBV28 to TRBJ1-1; D is possibly TRBD1 (5 bases). V was clipped by 6 bases and J by 6 bases, with 23 bases between them. Germline CDR1 and CDR2: MDHEN and SYDVKM. This CDR3 is 16 amino acids long. The CDR3 DNA reads as TGTGCCAGCAGCCAACTCCAGGGTGTTCAGGCGGCTGAAGCTTTCTTT. This encodes CASSQLQGVQAAEAFF.

This clone appeared once. The chain carries TRBV5-1 and TRBJ1-6; the D gene is possibly TRBD1 (5 bases). The CDR3 is 17 amino acids. Per germline, CDR1 SGHRS and CDR2 YFSETQ. V lost 1 base and J 7 bases, leaving 18 bases between the germline ends. CDR3 protein: CASSLQSGIGRNSPLHF. CDR3 sequence (DNA): TGCGCCAGCAGCTTGCAGTCAGGGATAGGAAGGAATTCACCCCTCCACTTT.

Only one count was recorded for this clone. The chain's CDR3 is CATSRWAQSYEQYF. The CDR3 DNA is TGTGCCACCAGCAGATGGGCCCAGTCCTACGAGCAGTACTTC. The chain combines TRBV15 with TRBJ2-7; D call uncertain. Per the germline V gene, CDR1 is LNHNV and CDR2 is YYDKDF (reference sequence). V was shortened by 2 bases and J by 1 base, with 9 bases between the two germline ends. The CDR3 runs to 14 residues.